This TCR beta chain was observed in a study of OX40 agonist ivuxolimab in advanced cancers. Regarding the complete study: Ivuxolimab was an agonistic, fully human IgG2 monoclonal antibody directed against OX40 (CD134), a costimulatory receptor. Of the roughly 50 dose-escalation patients, hepatocellular carcinoma was present in around 20, melanoma in around 15, renal cell carcinoma in 9 and head and neck cancer in 9. The monotherapy dose-escalation portion (N of about 49 patients) of the phase I ivuxolimab trial is reported in the paper. In the dose-escalation cohort, approximately 82% of patients were male, and the mean age was approximately 60 years with a range of roughly 20 to 80. Partial responses occurred in three dose-escalation patients, of whom one had hepatocellular carcinoma and two had cutaneous melanoma. Prior anti-PD-1, anti-PD-L1 or anti-CTLA-4 therapy was permitted, and checkpoint inhibitors had been received by around 39% of dose-escalation patients. The purpose of peripheral TCRbeta sequencing was to test whether ivuxolimab changed TCR sequence diversity and led to clonal T-cell expansion. Intravenous ivuxolimab was administered to patients every 2 weeks at six dose levels: 0.01, 0.1, 0.3, 1.5, 3 and 10 mg/kg.

Genomic DNA was isolated from the sorted cells so that the TCRbeta CDR3 region could be sequenced. The immunoSEQ Assay was used for sequencing of TCRbeta CDR3 regions. The table was pulled from immuneACCESS by TCRdb, which kept in-frame rearrangements only. Such tables lose some clones; where checked, under half of the loss comes from unresolved V genes, and the rest has no known cause. A total of more than 65,000 clones appear in this sample, approximately 87% of them only once. 6.1% of the sample is held by the ten biggest clonotypes. General study outcomes and caveats: Antigen specificity was not determined for the clonally expanded peripheral T cells. Partial responders in the 0.1-3.0 mg/kg groups had among the lowest normalized peripheral clonal expansion, especially among CD8+ T cells. After ivuxolimab, more expanded clones were found on average in CD8+ T cells than in CD4+ T cells. Clonal expansion of both CD4+ and CD8+ blood T cells was observed from baseline to week 6 at doses 0.1 to 3.0 mg/kg. Low levels of normalized T-cell clonal expansion were also seen in some patients who did not respond.

About this clone: The target of this receptor is not known. Qualities for individual bases were not recorded, and no much larger clone is one base off.

The trial excluded patients who had a history of autoimmune disease or who were on systemic immunosuppression. Peripheral blood for TCR sequencing was collected from all dose cohorts at baseline, on cycle 4 day 1, and on cycle 7 day 1. Samples were obtained from an open-label, multicenter, first-in-human phase I dose-escalation trial of ivuxolimab. Adults with locally advanced or metastatic melanoma, renal cell, hepatocellular, or head and neck squamous cell carcinoma were enrolled in the trial. Before TCR sequencing, CD4+ T cells and CD8+ T cells were sorted from peripheral blood as separate populations. Compared with germline, V lacks 5 bases and J lacks 7 bases; bases without a gene match: 20. The germline V gene yields MDHEN for CDR1 and SYDVKM for CDR2. Its CDR3 holds 19 amino acids, cysteine through phenylalanine. The retained sequence is limited to the CDR3, 57 bases, with the frame set at the first base.

The sequence was collected from an adult with an advanced solid tumor such as melanoma, head and neck, liver or kidney cancer. The source was CD4+ or CD8+ T cells sorted from blood, collected in a trial of the OX40 agonist ivuxolimab. The rearrangement joined TRBV28 to TRBJ1-2; 12 junctional bases match TRBD1. The sequence in DNA is TGTGCCAGCAGTCCACGATACATCCGGGACAGGGGGCTTCCTCCTGGCTACACCTTC. Translated, this gives CASSPRYIRDRGLPPGYTF.